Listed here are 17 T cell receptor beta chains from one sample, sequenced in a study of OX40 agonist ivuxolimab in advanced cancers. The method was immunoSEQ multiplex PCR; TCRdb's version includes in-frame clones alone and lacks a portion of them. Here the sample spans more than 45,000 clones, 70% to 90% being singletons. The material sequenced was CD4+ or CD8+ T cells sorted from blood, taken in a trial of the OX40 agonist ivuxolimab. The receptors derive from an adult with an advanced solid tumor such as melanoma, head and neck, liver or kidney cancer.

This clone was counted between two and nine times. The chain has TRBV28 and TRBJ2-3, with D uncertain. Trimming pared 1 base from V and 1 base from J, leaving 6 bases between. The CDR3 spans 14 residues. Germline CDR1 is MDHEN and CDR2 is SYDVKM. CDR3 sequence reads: CASSLSPGTDTQYF. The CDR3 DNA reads TGTGCCAGCAGTTTATCGCCAGGCACAGATACGCAGTATTTT.

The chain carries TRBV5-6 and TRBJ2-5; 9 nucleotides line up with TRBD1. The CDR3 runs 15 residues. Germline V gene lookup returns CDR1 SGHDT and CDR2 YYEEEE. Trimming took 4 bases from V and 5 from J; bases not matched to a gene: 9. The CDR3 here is CASSGTGTGGETQYF. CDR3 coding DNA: TGTGCCAGCAGCGGGACAGGGACTGGAGGGGAGACCCAGTACTTC.

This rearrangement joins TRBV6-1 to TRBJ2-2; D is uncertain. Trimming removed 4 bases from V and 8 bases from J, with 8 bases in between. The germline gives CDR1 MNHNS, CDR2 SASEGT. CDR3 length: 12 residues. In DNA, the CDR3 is TGTGCCAGCAGTGTATTTGCGGGGGAGCTGTTTTTT. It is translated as CASSVFAGELFF.

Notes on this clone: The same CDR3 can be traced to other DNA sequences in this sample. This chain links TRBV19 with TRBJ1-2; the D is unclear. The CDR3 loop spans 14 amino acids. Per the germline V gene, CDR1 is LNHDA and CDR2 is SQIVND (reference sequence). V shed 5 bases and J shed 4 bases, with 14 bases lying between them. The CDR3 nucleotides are TGTGCCAGTAGTGTTCGAGACATGGGCTATGGCTACACCTTC. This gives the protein CASSVRDMGYGYTF.

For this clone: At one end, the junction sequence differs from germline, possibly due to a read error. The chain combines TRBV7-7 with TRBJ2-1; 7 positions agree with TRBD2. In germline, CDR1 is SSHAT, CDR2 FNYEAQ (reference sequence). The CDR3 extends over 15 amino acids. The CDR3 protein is CASSLRLADYNEQFF. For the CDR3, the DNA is TGTGCTAGCAGCCTAAGACTAGCAGACTACAATGAGCAGTTCTTC.

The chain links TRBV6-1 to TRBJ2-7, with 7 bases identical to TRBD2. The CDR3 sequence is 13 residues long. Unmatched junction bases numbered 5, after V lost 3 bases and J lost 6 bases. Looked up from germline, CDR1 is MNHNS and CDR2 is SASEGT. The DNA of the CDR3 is TGTGCCAGCAGTGACCCTGGACTAGGCGAGCAGTACTTC. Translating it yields CASSDPGLGEQYF.

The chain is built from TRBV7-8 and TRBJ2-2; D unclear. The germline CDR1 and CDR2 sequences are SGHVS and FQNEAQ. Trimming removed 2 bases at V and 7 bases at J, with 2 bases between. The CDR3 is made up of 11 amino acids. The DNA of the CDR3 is TGTGCCAGCAGCTTAATCGGGGAGCTGTTTTTT. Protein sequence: CASSLIGELFF.

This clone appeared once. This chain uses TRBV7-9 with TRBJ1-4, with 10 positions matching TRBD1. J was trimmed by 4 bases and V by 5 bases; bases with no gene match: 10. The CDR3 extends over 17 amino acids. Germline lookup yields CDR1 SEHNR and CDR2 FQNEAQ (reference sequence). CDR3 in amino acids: CASSHLRGQGNNEKLFF. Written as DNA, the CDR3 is TGTGCCAGCAGCCACCTAAGGGGACAGGGGAATAATGAAAAACTGTTTTTT. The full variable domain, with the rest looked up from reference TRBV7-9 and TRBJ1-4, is DTGVSQNPRHKITKRGQNVTFRCDPISEHNRLYWYRQTLGQGPEFLTYFQNEAQLEKSRLLSDRFSAERPKGSFSTLEIQRTEQGDSAMYLCASSHLRGQGNNEKLFFGSGTQLSVL.

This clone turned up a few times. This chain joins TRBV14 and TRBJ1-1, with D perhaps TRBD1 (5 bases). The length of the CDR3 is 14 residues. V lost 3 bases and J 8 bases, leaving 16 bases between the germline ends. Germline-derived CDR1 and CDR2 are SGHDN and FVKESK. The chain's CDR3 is CASSQGVGGPEAFF. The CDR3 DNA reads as TGTGCCAGCAGCCAGGGGGTAGGCGGCCCCGAAGCTTTCTTT.

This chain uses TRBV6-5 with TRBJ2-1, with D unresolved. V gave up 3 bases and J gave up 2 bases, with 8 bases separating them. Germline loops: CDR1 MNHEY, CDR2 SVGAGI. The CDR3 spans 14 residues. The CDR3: CASSYLGAYNEQFF. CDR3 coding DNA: TGTGCCAGCAGTTATTTGGGCGCCTACAATGAGCAGTTCTTC.

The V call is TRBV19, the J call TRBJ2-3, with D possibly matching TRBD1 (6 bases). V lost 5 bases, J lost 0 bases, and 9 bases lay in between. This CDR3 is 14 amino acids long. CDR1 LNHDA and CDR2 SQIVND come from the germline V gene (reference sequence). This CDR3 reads CASSRGGSTDTQYF. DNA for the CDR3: TGTGCCAGTAGTCGAGGGGGTAGCACAGATACGCAGTATTTT.

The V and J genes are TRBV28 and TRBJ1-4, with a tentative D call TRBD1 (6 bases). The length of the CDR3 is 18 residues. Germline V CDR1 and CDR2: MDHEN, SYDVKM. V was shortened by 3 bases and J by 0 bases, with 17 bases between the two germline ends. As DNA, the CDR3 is TGTGCCAGCAGTTTTCGGGGGCGAAGAGTCGCAACTAATGAAAAACTGTTTTTT. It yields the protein CASSFRGRRVATNEKLFF.

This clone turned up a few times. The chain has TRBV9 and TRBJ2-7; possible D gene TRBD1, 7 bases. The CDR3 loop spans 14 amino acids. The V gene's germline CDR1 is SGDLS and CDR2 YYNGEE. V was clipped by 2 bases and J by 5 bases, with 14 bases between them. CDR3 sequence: CASSVAGGSDEQYF. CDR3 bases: TGTGCCAGCAGCGTTGCAGGGGGGTCCGACGAGCAGTACTTC.

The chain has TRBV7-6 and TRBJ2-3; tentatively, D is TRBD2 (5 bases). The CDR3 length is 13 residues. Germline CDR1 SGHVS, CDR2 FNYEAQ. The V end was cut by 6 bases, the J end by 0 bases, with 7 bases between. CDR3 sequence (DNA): TGTGCCAGCAGAGGCGGGAGCACAGATACGCAGTATTTT. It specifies CASRGGSTDTQYF.

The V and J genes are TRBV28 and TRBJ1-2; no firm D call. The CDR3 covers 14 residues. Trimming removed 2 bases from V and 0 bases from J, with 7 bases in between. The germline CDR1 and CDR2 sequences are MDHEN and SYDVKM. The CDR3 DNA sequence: TGTGCCAGCAGTTTAAACCTGGCTAACTATGGCTACACCTTC. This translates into CASSLNLANYGYTF.

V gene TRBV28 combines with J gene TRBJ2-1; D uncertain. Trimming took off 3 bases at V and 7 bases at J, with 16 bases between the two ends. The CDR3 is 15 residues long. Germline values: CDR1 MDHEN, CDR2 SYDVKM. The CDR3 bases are TGTGCCAGCAGTTTTCCGGACCACGCCCGTAATGAGCAGTTCTTC. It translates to CASSFPDHARNEQFF.

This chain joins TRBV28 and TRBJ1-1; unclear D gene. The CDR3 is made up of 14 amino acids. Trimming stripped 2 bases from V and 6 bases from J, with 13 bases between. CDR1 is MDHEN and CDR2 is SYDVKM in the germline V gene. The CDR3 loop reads CASSLGEGWSEAFF. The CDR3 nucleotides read TGTGCCAGCAGTTTAGGGGAGGGTTGGTCTGAAGCTTTCTTT.